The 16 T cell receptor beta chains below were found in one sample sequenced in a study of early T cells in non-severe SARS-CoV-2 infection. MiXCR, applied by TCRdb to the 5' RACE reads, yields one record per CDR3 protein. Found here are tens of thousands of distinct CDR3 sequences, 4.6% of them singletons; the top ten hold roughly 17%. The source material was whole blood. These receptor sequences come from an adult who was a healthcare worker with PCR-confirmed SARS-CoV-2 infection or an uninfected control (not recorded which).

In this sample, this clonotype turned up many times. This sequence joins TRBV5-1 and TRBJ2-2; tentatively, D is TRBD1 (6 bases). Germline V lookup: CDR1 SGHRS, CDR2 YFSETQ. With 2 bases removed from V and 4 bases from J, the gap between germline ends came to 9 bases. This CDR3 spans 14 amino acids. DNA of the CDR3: TGCGCCAGCAGCTTACAGGGTGTCACCGGGGAGCTGTTTTTT. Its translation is CASSLQGVTGELFF. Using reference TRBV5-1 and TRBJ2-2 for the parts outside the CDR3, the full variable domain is KAGVTQTPRYLIKTRGQQVTLSCSPISGHRSVSWYQQTPGQGLQFLFEYFSETQRNKGNFPGRFSGRQFSNSRSEMNVSTLELGDSALYLCASSLQGVTGELFFGEGSRLTVL.

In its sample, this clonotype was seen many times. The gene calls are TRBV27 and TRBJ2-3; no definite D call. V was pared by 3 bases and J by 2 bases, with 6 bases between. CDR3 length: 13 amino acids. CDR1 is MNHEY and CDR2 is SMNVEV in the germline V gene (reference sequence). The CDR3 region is CASSFQDTDTQYF. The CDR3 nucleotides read TGTGCCAGCAGTTTTCAAGACACAGATACGCAGTATTTT.

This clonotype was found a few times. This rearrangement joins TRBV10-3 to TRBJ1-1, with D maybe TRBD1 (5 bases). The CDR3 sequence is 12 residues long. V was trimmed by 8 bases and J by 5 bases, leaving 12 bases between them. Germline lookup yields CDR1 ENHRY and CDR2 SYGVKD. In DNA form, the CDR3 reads TGTGCCATCCGTGCGGGGGTAACTGAAGCTTTCTTT. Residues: CAIRAGVTEAFF.

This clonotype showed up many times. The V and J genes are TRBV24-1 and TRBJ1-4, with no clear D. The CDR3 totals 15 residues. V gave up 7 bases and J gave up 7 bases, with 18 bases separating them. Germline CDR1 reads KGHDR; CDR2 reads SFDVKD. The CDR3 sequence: CATRMKIFGCEKLFF. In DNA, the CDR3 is TGTGCCACCAGGATGAAAATTTTTGGGTGTGAAAAACTGTTTTTT.

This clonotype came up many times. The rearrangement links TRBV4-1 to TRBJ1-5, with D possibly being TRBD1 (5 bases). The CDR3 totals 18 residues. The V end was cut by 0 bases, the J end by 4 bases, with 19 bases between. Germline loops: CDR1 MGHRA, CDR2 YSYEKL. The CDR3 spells CASSQEWGSGTKNQPQHF. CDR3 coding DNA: TGCGCCAGCAGCCAAGAATGGGGGTCCGGGACTAAGAATCAGCCCCAGCATTTT.

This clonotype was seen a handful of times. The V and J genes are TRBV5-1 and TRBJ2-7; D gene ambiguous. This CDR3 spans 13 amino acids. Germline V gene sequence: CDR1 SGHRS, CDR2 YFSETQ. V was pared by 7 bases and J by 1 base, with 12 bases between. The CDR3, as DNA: TGCGCCAGCCGGACGCACGCTTCCTACGAGCAGTACTTC. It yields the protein CASRTHASYEQYF.

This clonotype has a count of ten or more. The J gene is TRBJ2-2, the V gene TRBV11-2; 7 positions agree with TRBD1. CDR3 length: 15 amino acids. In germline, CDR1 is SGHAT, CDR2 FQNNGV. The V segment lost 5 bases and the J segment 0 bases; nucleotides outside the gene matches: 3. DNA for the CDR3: TGTGCCAGCAGCCGACAGGGATCGAACACCGGGGAGCTGTTTTTT. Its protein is CASSRQGSNTGELFF. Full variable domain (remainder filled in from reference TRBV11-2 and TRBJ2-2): EAGVAQSPRYKIIEKRQSVAFWCNPISGHATLYWYQQILGQGPKLLIQFQNNGVVDDSQLPKDRFSAERLKGVDSTLKIQPAKLEDSAVYLCASSRQGSNTGELFFGEGSRLTVL.

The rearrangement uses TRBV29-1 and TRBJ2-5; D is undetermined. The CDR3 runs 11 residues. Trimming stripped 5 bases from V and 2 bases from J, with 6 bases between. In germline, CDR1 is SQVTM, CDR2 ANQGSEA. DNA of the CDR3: TGCAGCGTTTGGGGACAAGAGACCCAGTACTTC. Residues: CSVWGQETQYF. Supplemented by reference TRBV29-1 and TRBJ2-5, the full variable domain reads SAVISQKPSRDICQRGTSLTIQCQVDSQVTMMFWYRQQPGQSLTLIATANQGSEATYESGFVIDKFPISRPNLTFSTLTVSNMSPEDSSIYLCSVWGQETQYFGPGTRLLVL.

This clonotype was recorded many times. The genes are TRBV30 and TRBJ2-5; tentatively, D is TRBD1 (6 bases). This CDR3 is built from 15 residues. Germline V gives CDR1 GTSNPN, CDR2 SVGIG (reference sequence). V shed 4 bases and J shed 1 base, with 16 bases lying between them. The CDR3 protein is CAWTRRGHAQETQYF. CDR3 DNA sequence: TGTGCCTGGACTCGCAGGGGACATGCCCAAGAGACCCAGTACTTC.

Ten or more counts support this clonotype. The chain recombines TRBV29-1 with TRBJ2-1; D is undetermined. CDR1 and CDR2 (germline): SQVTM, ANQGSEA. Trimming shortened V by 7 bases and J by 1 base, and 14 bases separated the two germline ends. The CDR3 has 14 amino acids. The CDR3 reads CSAALTPSYNEQFF. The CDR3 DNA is TGCAGCGCCGCGTTAACCCCGTCCTACAATGAGCAGTTCTTC.

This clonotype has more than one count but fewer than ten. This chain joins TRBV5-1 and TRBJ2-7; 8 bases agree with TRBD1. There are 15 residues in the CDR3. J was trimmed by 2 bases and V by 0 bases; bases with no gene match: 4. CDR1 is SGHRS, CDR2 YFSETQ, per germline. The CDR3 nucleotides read TGCGCCAGCAGCTTGGAAACAGGGGGGACCTACGAGCAGTACTTC. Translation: CASSLETGGTYEQYF.

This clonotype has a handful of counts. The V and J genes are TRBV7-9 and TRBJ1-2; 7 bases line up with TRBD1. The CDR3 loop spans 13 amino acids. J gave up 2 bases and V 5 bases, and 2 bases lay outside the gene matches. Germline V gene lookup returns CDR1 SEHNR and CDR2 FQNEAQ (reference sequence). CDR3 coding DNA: TGTGCCAGCAGCCGGGGACAGAACTATGGCTACACCTTC. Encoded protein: CASSRGQNYGYTF.

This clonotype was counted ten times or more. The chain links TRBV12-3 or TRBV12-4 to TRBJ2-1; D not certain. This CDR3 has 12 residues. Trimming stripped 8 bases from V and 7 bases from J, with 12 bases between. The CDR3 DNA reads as TGTGCCAGCCGCCCGGTGGGGAATGAGCAGTTCTTC. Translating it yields CASRPVGNEQFF.

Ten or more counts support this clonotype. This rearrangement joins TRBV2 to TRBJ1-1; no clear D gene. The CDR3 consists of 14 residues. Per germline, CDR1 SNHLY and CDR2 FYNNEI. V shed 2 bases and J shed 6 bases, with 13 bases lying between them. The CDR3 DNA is TGTGCCAGCAGTGAAAAAGCCACACGGGCTGAAGCTTTCTTT. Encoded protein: CASSEKATRAEAFF.

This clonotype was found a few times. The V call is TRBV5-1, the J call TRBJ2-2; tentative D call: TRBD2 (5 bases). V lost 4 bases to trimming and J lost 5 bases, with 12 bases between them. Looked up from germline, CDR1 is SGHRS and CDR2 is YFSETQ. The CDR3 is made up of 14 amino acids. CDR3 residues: CASSLDWVTGELFF. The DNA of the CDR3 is TGCGCCAGCAGCCTGGACTGGGTTACCGGGGAGCTGTTTTTT.

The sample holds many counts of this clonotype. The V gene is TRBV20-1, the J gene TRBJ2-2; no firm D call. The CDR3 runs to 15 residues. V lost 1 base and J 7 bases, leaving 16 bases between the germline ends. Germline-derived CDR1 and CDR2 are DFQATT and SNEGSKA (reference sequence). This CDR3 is CSARGTAAPGGELFF. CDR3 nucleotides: TGCAGTGCTAGAGGGACCGCCGCGCCCGGCGGGGAGCTGTTTTTT.